The entry below describes one T cell receptor beta chain. Its antigen remains unknown. This sample is drawn from a study of T cell repertoires in cytomegalovirus infection. For the study at large: TCR beta signatures that were public indicated CMV infection and matching HLA type. General study findings and limits: Summed frequency of shared TCR beta families picked out CMV carriers who also had the relevant HLA. There were HLA-C-restricted CMV-specific TCR beta clonotypes dominating the ex vivo response.

Using its own MiXCR run on the reads, TCRdb lists one record per CDR3 protein. This table has over 150,000 distinct CDR3 sequences, 15% to 20% appearing once. The CDR3 length is 18 residues. V was pared by 2 bases and J by 3 bases, with 15 bases of the junction left unmatched. Per the germline V gene, CDR1 is SGHDN and CDR2 is FVKESK. The TCR originated in a human donor in good health (CMV status not recorded). Some clones in this sample may be carry-over from other donors' samples. The rearrangement joins TRBV14 to TRBJ2-7; 8 bases agree with TRBD1. Sequencing input: CD8+ T cells from PBMCs. This CDR3 is CASSQTFPEDRVIYEQYF. In DNA, the CDR3 is TGTGCCAGCAGCCAAACCTTCCCGGAGGACAGGGTGATCTACGAGCAGTACTTC.